In this sample, the clone carrying this T cell receptor beta chain turned up a few times. Its antigen is still unknown. V was shortened by 8 bases and J by 6 bases, with 17 bases between the two germline ends. This CDR3 has 14 residues. Germline values: CDR1 SNHLY, CDR2 FYNNEI. This sample is drawn from a study of T cell repertoires in cytomegalovirus infection. Study-wide background: TCR beta signatures that were public indicated CMV infection and matching HLA type.

Each CDR3 protein gets one entry after TCRdb re-called the reads with MiXCR. The sample includes approximately 400,000 distinct CDR3 sequences, under 40% of them seen just once. Study-level findings and limits: Across the ex vivo response, the dominant clonotypes were HLA-C-restricted CMV-specific TCR beta clonotypes. Of the TCR beta families, the public ones yielded a cumulative frequency that identified carriers of CMV plus the relevant HLA.

The chain has TRBV2 and TRBJ1-5, with D unresolved. The sequencing input was PBMCs. This TCR came from a human donor in good health (CMV status not recorded). Some clones in this sample may be carry-over from other donors' samples. CDR3 in DNA: TGTGCCAGCCGAAAGGACGGACTCACTCAGCCCCAGCATTTT. It yields the protein CASRKDGLTQPQHF.